Listed below are T cell receptor beta chains from one sample, sequenced in a study of T cell responses to AZD1222 COVID-19 vaccine. Clones were sequenced by immunoSEQ multiplex PCR, and TCRdb holds only the in-frame ones, with some missing. Among more than 95,000 clones listed, approximately 86% were seen once. The sequencing used peripheral blood, collected on day 0 of AZD1222 vaccination. The origin of the receptors is an adult in good health. Both conserved end residues are part of each CDR3. D genes are given only for firm matches. Only part of the rows carry a size: once, few, many, or a class if the clone is expanded.

TRBD1 TRBJ1-5 . TRBV7-2 CASSSQGVNQPQHF TGTGCCAGCAGCTCACAGGGGGTAAATCAGCCCCAGCATTTT
. TRBJ1-6 . TRBV18 CASSPNEWGALQSSPLHF TGTGCCAGCTCACCGAATGAGTGGGGGGCTCTACAGAGTTCACCCCTCCACTTT
. TRBJ2-7 . TRBV3-1/TRBV3-2 CASSQGEPYEQYF TGTGCCAGCAGCCAAGGCGAACCCTACGAGCAGTACTTC
. TRBJ1-3 . TRBV13 CASSGTGLRGSGNTIYF TGTGCCAGCAGCGGGACGGGCCTCCGGGGGTCTGGAAACACCATATATTTT
TRBD2 TRBJ2-7 . TRBV19 CASSRLAGVAEQYF TGTGCCAGTAGTAGACTAGCGGGAGTAGCCGAGCAGTACTTC
. TRBJ1-1 . TRBV19 CASGAGQQNTEAFF TGTGCCAGCGGGGCTGGGCAGCAGAACACTGAAGCTTTCTTT
TRBD1 TRBJ2-7 . TRBV15 CATSRAGTGVHEQYF TGTGCCACCAGCAGAGCCGGGACAGGGGTCCACGAGCAGTACTTC
. TRBJ1-4 . TRBV4-3 CASSQGGLNNEKLFF TGCGCCAGCAGCCAAGGGGGACTGAATAATGAAAAACTGTTTTTT
TRBD1 TRBJ2-7 . TRBV7-8 CASSSGQGPYEQYF TGTGCCAGCAGCTCGGGACAGGGACCCTACGAGCAGTACTTC
. TRBJ1-4 . TRBV19 CASNRRVNEKLFF TGTGCCAGTAATAGGCGGGTAAATGAAAAACTGTTTTTT
. TRBJ1-5 . TRBV6-5 CASSSRGWANQPQHF TGTGCCAGCAGTTCCAGGGGATGGGCCAATCAGCCCCAGCATTTT
TRBD2 TRBJ2-1 . TRBV10-3 CAISEGTSGGLDEQFF TGTGCCATCAGTGAAGGGACTAGCGGGGGTTTGGATGAGCAGTTCTTC
. TRBJ2-2 . TRBV19 CASTFRAGTGELFF TGTGCCAGTACGTTCAGGGCGGGCACCGGGGAGCTGTTTTTT
TRBD1 TRBJ1-6 . TRBV6-5 CASSRQGWNSPLHF TGTGCCAGCAGCCGACAGGGCTGGAATTCACCCCTCCACTTT
. TRBJ2-2 . TRBV7-9 CASSSRNLNTGELFF TGTGCCAGCAGCTCGAGGAACCTGAACACCGGGGAGCTGTTTTTT
TRBD1 TRBJ1-1 . TRBV7-9 CASSLGQGAGNTEAFF TGTGCCAGCAGCTTAGGACAGGGTGCGGGGAACACTGAAGCTTTCTTT
TRBD1 TRBJ1-5 . TRBV7-8 CASSLGTAANQPQHF TGTGCCAGCAGCCTAGGGACAGCCGCGAATCAGCCCCAGCATTTT
TRBD1 TRBJ1-1 . TRBV10-3 CAISEYATGVNTEAFF TGTGCCATCAGTGAGTACGCAACAGGGGTGAACACTGAAGCTTTCTTT
TRBD1 TRBJ1-1 . TRBV4-2 CASSQDLGGFTEAFF TGTGCCAGCAGCCAAGATTTAGGGGGCTTCACTGAAGCTTTCTTT
TRBD1 TRBJ1-4 . TRBV7-2 CASSFGTGYEKLFF TGTGCCAGCAGCTTCGGGACAGGGTATGAAAAACTGTTTTTT
. TRBJ2-5 . TRBV28 CASSASGIQETQYF TGTGCCAGCAGCGCCTCCGGGATCCAAGAGACCCAGTACTTC
. TRBJ1-2 . TRBV9 CASSVGSGSGYGYTF TGTGCCAGCAGCGTAGGATCCGGGTCAGGCTATGGCTACACCTTC
. TRBJ1-1 . TRBV18 CASSEVGGNTEAFF TGTGCCAGCTCAGAGGTGGGTGGGAACACTGAAGCTTTCTTT
TRBD1 TRBJ2-1 . TRBV19 CASRPPGTAYNEQFF TGTGCCAGTAGACCCCCTGGGACAGCGTACAATGAGCAGTTCTTC
. TRBJ1-4 . TRBV29-1 CSVERGVGDEKLFF TGCAGCGTTGAAAGAGGGGTAGGGGATGAAAAACTGTTTTTT
TRBD1 TRBJ2-3 . TRBV6-5 CASSFGTGSTDTQYF TGTGCCAGCAGTTTCGGGACAGGAAGCACAGATACGCAGTATTTT
TRBD2 TRBJ2-5 . TRBV19 CASSIVSGSETQYF TGTGCCAGTAGTATAGTTAGCGGGAGTGAGACCCAGTACTTC
TRBD2 TRBJ2-7 . TRBV6-2/TRBV6-3 CASSFRTSGSNEQYF TGTGCCAGCAGTTTCCGGACTAGCGGGAGTAATGAGCAGTACTTC
TRBD2 TRBJ2-2 . TRBV7-8 CASSLRSGTNTGELFF TGTGCCAGCAGCTTAAGGAGCGGGACCAACACCGGGGAGCTGTTTTTT
. TRBJ2-7 . TRBV20-1 CSEGTSYEQYF TGCAGTGAGGGAACCTCCTACGAGCAGTACTTC
. TRBJ2-1 . TRBV21-1 CASSKVPLHIANEQFF TGTGCCAGCAGCAAAGTTCCGCTTCATATTGCCAATGAGCAGTTCTTC
. TRBJ1-1 . TRBV3-1/TRBV3-2 CASRGRTEAFF TGTGCCAGCAGGGGGCGGACTGAAGCTTTCTTT
TRBD2 TRBJ2-1 . TRBV7-2 CASSLSRDRGLAGYNEQFF TGTGCCAGCAGCTTAAGTCGGGACAGGGGACTAGCGGGTTACAATGAGCAGTTCTTC
. TRBJ2-2 . TRBV9 CASSVVKGRNTGELFF TGTGCCAGCAGCGTAGTAAAGGGGAGGAACACCGGGGAGCTGTTTTTT
TRBD1 TRBJ2-7 . TRBV6-1 CASSEQTGWSYEQYF TGTGCCAGCAGTGAACAGACAGGGTGGTCCTACGAGCAGTACTTC
TRBD1 TRBJ1-1 . TRBV5-8 CASRRDRVTEAFF TGTGCCAGCAGGCGGGACAGGGTTACTGAAGCTTTCTTT
. TRBJ1-1 . TRBV18 CASSHGPRNTEAFF TGTGCCAGCTCGCACGGTCCTAGGAACACTGAAGCTTTCTTT
. TRBJ1-1 . TRBV27 CASSLLSGRGTEAFF TGTGCCAGCAGTTTATTGTCGGGGCGCGGTACTGAAGCTTTCTTT
TRBD2 TRBJ2-1 once TRBV5-1 CASSSKGLSFF TGCGCCAGCAGCTCGAAGGGACTATCGTTCTTC
TRBD1 TRBJ2-7 few TRBV24-1 CATPGQAYEQYF TGTGCCACCCCAGGACAGGCCTACGAGCAGTACTTC
. TRBJ2-3 . TRBV9 CASSVGPRGADTQYF TGTGCCAGCAGCGTAGGGCCCAGGGGCGCAGATACGCAGTATTTT
. TRBJ1-5 . TRBV28 CASSGSLSSPQHF TGTGCCAGCAGTGGGAGCTTAAGTTCCCCCCAGCATTTT
TRBD1 TRBJ1-5 . TRBV7-2 CASSRDRAWNQPQHF TGTGCCAGCAGCCGCGACAGGGCCTGGAATCAGCCCCAGCATTTT
. TRBJ1-1 few TRBV6-5 CASTVAGETEAFF TGTGCCAGCACAGTCGCAGGGGAAACTGAAGCTTTCTTT
TRBD1 TRBJ1-3 . TRBV6-2/TRBV6-3 CASSFPSGTGGNTIYF TGTGCCAGCAGTTTCCCCTCCGGGACAGGTGGAAACACCATATATTTT
. TRBJ2-3 . TRBV5-4 CASSRDGANTDTQYF TGTGCCAGCAGCCGCGACGGGGCTAACACAGATACGCAGTATTTT
. TRBJ2-7 . TRBV7-2 CASSLDNSRYEQYF TGTGCCAGCAGCTTAGACAACTCCCGGTACGAGCAGTACTTC
. TRBJ2-7 . TRBV11-2 CASSAGLIGYEQYF TGTGCCAGCAGCGCGGGACTTATAGGGTACGAGCAGTACTTC
TRBD2 TRBJ2-7 . TRBV24-1 CATSDLHRGDEQYF TGTGCCACCAGTGATTTGCACCGGGGGGACGAGCAGTACTTC
TRBD1 TRBJ2-7 . TRBV19 CASSSGQGREQYF TGTGCCAGTAGTTCCGGACAGGGCCGGGAGCAGTACTTC
. TRBJ2-7 . TRBV5-6 CASSLRARELYEQYF TGTGCCAGCAGCTTGCGAGCCAGGGAGCTCTACGAGCAGTACTTC
. TRBJ2-7 few TRBV4-1 CASSQGTRNSYEQYF TGCGCCAGCAGCCAAGGCACTAGAAACTCCTACGAGCAGTACTTC
TRBD1 TRBJ1-5 . TRBV24-1 CATSETGGGSNQPQHF TGTGCCACCAGTGAAACAGGGGGCGGGAGCAATCAGCCCCAGCATTTT